This TCR beta chain was sequenced for a study of Graves' ophthalmopathy and Graves' hyperthyroidism. About the research overall: Before any treatment was given, at initial diagnosis, peripheral blood was collected.

Diagnostic conclusions were grounded in clinical symptoms, serum thyroxine, TRAb, thyroid ultrasound and orbital computed tomography. Amplification targeted the TCR beta CDR3 regions, with RNA transcripts as the source material. Second-round multiplex PCR came after a first-round RT-PCR that employed HTBI primers. Each CDR3 protein gets one entry after TCRdb re-called the multiplex PCR reads with MiXCR. The data contain 300,000 to 500,000 distinct CDR3 sequences, 15% to 17% of them seen just once; the ten biggest clones take up 5.5% to 7%. The CDR3 length is 15 residues. CDR1 and CDR2 from the germline V gene are MNHNS and SASEGT. V was pared by 6 bases and J by 2 bases, with 17 bases between.

The specimen sequenced was peripheral blood. The receptor's source is a woman younger than 30 with stable Graves' hyperthyroidism. The genes are TRBV6-1 and TRBJ2-7, with D maybe TRBD2 (5 bases). The CDR3 DNA follows: TGTGCCAGCAGCCCTCGGGATAAAGTCACCTACGAGCAGTACTTC. Protein sequence: CASSPRDKVTYEQYF.